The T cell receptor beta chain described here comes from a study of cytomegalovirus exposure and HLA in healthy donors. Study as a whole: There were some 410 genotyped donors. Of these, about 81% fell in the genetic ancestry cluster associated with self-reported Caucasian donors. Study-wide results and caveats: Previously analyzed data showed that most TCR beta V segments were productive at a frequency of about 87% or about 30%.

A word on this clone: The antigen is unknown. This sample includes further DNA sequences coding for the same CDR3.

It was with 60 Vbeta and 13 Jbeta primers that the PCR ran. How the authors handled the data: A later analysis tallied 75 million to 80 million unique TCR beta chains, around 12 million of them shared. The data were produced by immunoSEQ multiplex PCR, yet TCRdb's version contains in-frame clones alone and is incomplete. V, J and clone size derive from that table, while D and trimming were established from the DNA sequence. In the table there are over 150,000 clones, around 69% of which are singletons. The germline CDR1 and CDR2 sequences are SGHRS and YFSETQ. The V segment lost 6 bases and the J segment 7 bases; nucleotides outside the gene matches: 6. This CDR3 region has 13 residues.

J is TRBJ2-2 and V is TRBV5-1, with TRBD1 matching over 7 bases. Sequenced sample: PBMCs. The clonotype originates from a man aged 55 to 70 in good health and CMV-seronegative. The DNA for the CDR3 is TGCGCCAGCAAGCCGACAGGGTACGGGGAGCTGTTTTTT. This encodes CASKPTGYGELFF.